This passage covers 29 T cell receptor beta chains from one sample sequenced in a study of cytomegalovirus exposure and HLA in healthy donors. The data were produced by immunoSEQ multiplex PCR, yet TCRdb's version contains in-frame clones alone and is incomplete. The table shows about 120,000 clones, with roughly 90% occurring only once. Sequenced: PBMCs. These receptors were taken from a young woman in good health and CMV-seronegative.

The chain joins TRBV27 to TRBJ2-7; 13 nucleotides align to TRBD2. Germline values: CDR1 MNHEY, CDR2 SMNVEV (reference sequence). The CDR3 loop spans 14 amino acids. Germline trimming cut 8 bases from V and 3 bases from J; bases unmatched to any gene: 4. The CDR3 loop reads CASSWTSGSYEQYF. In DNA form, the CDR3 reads TGTGCCAGCTCCTGGACTAGCGGGAGCTACGAGCAGTACTTC.

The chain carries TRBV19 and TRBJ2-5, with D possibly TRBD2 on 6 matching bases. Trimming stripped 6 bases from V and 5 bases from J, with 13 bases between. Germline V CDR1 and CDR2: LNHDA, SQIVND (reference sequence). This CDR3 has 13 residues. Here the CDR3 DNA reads TGTGCCAGTAGCGCCAATGGAGGGGAGACCCAGTACTTC. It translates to CASSANGGETQYF.

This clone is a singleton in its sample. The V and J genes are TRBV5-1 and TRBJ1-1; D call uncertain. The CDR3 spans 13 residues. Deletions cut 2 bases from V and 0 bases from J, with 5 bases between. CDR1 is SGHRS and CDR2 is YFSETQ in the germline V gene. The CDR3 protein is CASSLTLNTEAFF. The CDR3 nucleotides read TGCGCCAGCAGCTTAACACTGAACACTGAAGCTTTCTTT.

In nucleotides, the CDR3 is TGTGCCAGCAGCTTAGAAGGCCTAGCGGGGCCCCACACCGGGGAGCTGTTTTTT. The encoded protein is CASSLEGLAGPHTGELFF. The rearrangement joins TRBV11-3 to TRBJ2-2; 9 bases fit TRBD2. The CDR3 length is 18 residues. V shed 0 bases and J 3 bases; nucleotides not matched to a gene: 8. CDR1 is SGHNT and CDR2 is YENEEA in the germline V gene.

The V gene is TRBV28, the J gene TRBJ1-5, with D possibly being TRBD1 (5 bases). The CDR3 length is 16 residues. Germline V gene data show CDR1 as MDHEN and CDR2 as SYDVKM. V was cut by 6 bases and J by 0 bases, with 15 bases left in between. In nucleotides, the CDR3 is TGTGCCAGCAGAGACCCGGGGGGAGATAGCAATCAGCCCCAGCATTTT. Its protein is CASRDPGGDSNQPQHF.

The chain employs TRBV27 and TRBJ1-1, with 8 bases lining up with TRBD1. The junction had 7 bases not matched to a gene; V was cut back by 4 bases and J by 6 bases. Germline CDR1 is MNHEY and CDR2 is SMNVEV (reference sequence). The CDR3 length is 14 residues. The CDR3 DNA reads TGTGCCAGCAGTTCCAGGGGGCAGTTGCCTGAAGCTTTCTTT. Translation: CASSSRGQLPEAFF.

The CDR3 DNA reads TGTGCCAGCAGCCAAGTCGGGGGGGGGACCACAGATACGCAGTATTTT. Its protein is CASSQVGGGTTDTQYF. This rearrangement joins TRBV14 to TRBJ2-3, with 8 bases aligning to TRBD2. J gave up 2 bases and V 1 base, and 5 bases lay outside the gene matches. The CDR3 consists of 16 residues. Germline V lookup: CDR1 SGHDN, CDR2 FVKESK.

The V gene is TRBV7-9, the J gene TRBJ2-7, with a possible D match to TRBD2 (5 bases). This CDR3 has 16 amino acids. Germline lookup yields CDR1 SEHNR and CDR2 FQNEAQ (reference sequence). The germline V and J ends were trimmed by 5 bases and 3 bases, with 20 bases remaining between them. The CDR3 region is CASSPGFPAGYYEQYF. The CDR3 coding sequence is TGTGCCAGCAGCCCAGGATTCCCGGCGGGCTACTACGAGCAGTACTTC.

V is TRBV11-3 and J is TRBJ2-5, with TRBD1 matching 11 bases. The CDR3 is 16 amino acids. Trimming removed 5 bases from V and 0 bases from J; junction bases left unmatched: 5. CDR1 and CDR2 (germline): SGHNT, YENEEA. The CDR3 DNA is TGTGCCAGCAGCCCTAGGGACAGGGGGTACCAAGAGACCCAGTACTTC. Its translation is CASSPRDRGYQETQYF.

CDR3 sequence (DNA): TGTGCCCACGCGTGGGGAAGGGGATCCTACAATGAGCAGTTCTTC. Amino acid sequence: CAHAWGRGSYNEQFF. The chain links TRBV28 to TRBJ2-1; D might be TRBD1 (5 bases). The V end was cut by 11 bases, the J end by 1 base, with 18 bases between. Germline loops: CDR1 MDHEN, CDR2 SYDVKM. The CDR3 contains 15 residues.

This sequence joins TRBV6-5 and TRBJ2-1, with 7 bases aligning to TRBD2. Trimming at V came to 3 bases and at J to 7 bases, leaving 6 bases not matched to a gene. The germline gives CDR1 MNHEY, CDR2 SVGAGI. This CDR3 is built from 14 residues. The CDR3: CASSYLGTKNEQFF. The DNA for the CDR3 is TGTGCCAGCAGTTATCTCGGGACTAAAAATGAGCAGTTCTTC.

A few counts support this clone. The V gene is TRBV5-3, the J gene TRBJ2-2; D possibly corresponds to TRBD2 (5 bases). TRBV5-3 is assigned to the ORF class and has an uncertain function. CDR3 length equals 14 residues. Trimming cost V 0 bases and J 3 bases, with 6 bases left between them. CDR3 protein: CARSLAGDTGELFF. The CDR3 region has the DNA TGTGCCAGAAGCTTGGCCGGGGACACCGGGGAGCTGTTTTTT.

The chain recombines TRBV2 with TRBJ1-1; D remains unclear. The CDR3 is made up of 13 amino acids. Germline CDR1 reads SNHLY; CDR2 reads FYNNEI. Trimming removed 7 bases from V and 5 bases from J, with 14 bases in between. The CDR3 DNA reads TGTGCCAGCACGGGCCGAGAGGGAACTGAAGCTTTCTTT. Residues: CASTGREGTEAFF.

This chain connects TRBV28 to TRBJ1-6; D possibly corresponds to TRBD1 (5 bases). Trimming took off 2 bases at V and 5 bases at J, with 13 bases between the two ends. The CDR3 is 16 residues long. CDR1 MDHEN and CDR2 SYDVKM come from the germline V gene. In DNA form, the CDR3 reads TGTGCCAGCAGTTTACGACCCCAGGGAAATAATTCACCCCTCCACTTT. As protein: CASSLRPQGNNSPLHF.

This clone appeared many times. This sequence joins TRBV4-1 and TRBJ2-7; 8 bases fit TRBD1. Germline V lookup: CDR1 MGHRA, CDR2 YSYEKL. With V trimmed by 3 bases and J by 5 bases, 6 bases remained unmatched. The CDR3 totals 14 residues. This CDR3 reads CASSQAQGVHEQYF. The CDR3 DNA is TGCGCCAGCAGCCAGGCACAGGGGGTTCACGAGCAGTACTTC.

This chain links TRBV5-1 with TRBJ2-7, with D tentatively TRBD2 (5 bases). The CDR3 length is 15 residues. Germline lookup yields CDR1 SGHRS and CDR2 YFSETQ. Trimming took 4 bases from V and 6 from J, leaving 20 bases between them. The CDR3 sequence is CASSPTPGIGFEQYF. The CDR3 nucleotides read TGCGCCAGCAGCCCAACCCCGGGGATCGGCTTCGAGCAGTACTTC.

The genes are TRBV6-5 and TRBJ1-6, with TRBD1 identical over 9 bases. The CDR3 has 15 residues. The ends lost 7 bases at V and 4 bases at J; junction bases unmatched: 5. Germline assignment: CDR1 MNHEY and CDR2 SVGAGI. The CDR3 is CASTGQGPYNSPLHF. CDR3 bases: TGTGCCAGCACGGGACAGGGCCCTTATAATTCACCCCTCCACTTT.

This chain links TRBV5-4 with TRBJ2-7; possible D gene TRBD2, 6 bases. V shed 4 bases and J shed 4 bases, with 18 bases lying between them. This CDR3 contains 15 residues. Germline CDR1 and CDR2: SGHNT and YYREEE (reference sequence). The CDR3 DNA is TGTGCCAGCAGCCCTTACTCGGCGGGAAGGTACGAGCAGTACTTC. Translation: CASSPYSAGRYEQYF.

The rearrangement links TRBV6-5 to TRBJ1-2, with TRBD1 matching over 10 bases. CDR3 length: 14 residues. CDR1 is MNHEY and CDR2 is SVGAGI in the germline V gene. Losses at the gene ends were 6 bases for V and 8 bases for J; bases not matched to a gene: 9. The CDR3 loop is CASSRGQGLRGYTF. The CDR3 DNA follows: TGTGCCAGCAGCCGGGGACAGGGGCTTCGCGGCTACACCTTC.

The chain's CDR3 is CAWSVQGLSTDTQYF. DNA for the CDR3: TGTGCCTGGAGTGTACAGGGGCTTAGCACAGATACGCAGTATTTT. V gene TRBV30 combines with J gene TRBJ2-3; 7 nucleotides match TRBD1. Germline CDR1 and CDR2: GTSNPN and SVGIG (reference sequence). V dropped 0 bases and J dropped 0; count of bases not matched to a gene: 3. This CDR3 is built from 15 residues.

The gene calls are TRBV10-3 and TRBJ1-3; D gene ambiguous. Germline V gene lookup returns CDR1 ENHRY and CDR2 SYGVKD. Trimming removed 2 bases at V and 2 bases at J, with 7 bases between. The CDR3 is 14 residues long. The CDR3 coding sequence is TGTGCCATCAGTGAGAAGCAGGCTGGAAACACCATATATTTT. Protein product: CAISEKQAGNTIYF.

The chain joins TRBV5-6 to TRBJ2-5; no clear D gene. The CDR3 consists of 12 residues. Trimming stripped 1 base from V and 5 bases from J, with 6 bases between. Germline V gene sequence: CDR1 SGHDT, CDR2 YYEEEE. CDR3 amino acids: CASSLLAETQYF. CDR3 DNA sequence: TGTGCCAGCAGCTTGCTTGCGGAGACCCAGTACTTC.

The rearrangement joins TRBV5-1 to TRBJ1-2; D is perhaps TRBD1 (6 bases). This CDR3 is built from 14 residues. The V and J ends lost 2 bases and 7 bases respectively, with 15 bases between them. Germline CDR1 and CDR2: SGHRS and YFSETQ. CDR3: CASSLGQRSSGYTF. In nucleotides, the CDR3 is TGCGCCAGCAGCTTAGGACAGCGGTCATCTGGCTACACCTTC.

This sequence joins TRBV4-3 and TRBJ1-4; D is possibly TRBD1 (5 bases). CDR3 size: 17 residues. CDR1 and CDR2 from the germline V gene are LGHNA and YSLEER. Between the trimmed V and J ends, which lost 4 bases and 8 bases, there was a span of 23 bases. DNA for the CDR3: TGCGCCAGCAGCCGCCTGACGGGTTTAGGGGAGGCCGAAAAACTGTTTTTT. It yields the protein CASSRLTGLGEAEKLFF.

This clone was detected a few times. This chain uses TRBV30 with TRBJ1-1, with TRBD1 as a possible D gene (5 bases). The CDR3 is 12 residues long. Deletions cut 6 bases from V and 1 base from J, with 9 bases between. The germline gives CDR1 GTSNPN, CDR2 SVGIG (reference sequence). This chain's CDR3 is CACGHTNTEAFF. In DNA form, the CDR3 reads TGTGCCTGTGGACACACGAACACTGAAGCTTTCTTT. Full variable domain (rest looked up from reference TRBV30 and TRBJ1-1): SQTIHQWPATLVQPVGSPLSLECTVEGTSNPNLYWYRQAAGRGLQLLFYSVGIGQISSEVPQNLSASRPQDRQFILSSKKLLLSDSGFYLCACGHTNTEAFFGQGTRLTVV.

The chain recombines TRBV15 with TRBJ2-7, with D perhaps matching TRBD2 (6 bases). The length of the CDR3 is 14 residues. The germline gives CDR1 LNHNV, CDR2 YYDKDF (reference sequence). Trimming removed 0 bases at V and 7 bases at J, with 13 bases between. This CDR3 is CATSRERGVGEQYF. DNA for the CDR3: TGTGCCACCAGCAGAGAACGCGGGGTTGGGGAGCAGTACTTC. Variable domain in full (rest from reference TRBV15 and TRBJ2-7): DAMVIQNPRYQVTQFGKPVTLSCSQTLNHNVMYWYQQKSSQAPKLLFHYYDKDFNNEADTPDNFQSRRPNTSFCFLDIRSPGLGDTAMYLCATSRERGVGEQYFGPGTRLTVT.

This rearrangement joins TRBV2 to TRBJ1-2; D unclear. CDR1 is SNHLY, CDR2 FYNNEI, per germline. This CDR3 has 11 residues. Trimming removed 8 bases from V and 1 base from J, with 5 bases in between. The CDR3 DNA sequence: TGTGCCAGCTCCGTTAACTATGGCTACACCTTC. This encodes CASSVNYGYTF.

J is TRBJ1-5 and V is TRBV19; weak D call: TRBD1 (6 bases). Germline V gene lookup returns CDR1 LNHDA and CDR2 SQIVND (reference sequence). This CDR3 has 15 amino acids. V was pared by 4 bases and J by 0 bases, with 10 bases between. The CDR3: CASSRRTASNQPQHF. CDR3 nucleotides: TGTGCCAGTAGTAGAAGGACAGCTAGCAATCAGCCCCAGCATTTT.

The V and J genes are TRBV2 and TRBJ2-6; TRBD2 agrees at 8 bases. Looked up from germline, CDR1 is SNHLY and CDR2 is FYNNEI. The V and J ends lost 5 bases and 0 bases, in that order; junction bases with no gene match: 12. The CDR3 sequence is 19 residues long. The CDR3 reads CASSSEAGVSASGANVLTF. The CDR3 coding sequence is TGTGCCAGCAGTTCCGAAGCGGGGGTAAGCGCCTCTGGGGCCAACGTCCTGACTTTC.